What follows are 32 T cell receptor beta chains derived from one specimen sequenced in a study of human T cells and chemical hapten exposure (dated by TCRdb to about 2021). Library construction relied on 5' RACE. Instrument on record: Illumina MiSeq. TCRdb applied fastp at Q25 and MiXCR to the public reads, then kept only in-frame beta chains. Duplicate CDR3 protein sequences are folded into a single record with the most common DNA and genes. This sample has about 140,000 distinct CDR3 sequences in its table, and roughly 4% of those were observed once. The ten largest clones take up around 1.4% of the sample. Unfractionated whole blood was collected in Tempus Blood RNA tubes, and total RNA was extracted from that blood. All receptors derive from a female donor in good health.

V is TRBV28 and J is TRBJ1-4, with 11 positions matching TRBD1. The CDR3 consists of 15 residues. The germline V gene has CDR1 MDHEN and CDR2 SYDVKM. Trimming cost V 4 bases and J 10 bases; bases outside gene matches: 8. The DNA for the CDR3 is TGTGCCAGCAGTTCCGGACAGGGGGCAGTTGGAAAACTGTTTTTT. It specifies CASSSGQGAVGKLFF. Using reference TRBV28 and TRBJ1-4 for the parts outside the CDR3, the full variable domain is DVKVTQSSRYLVKRTGEKVFLECVQDMDHENMFWYRQDPGLGLRLIYFSYDVKMKEKGDIPEGYSVSREKKERFSLILESASTNQTSMYLCASSSGQGAVGKLFFGSGTQLSVL.

The chain is built from TRBV15 and TRBJ2-1; TRBD2 aligns across 12 bases. The CDR3 spans 15 residues. V was pared by 2 bases and J by 7 bases, with 3 bases of the junction left unmatched. Germline lookup yields CDR1 LNHNV and CDR2 YYDKDF (reference sequence). The CDR3, as DNA: TGTGCCACCAGCAGAAGGACTAGCGGGGATAATGAGCAGTTCTTC. Its translation: CATSRRTSGDNEQFF.

The chain is built from TRBV18 and TRBJ2-3; D ambiguous. The V gene's germline CDR1 is KGHSH and CDR2 LQKENI. The CDR3 is made up of 17 amino acids. V was pared by 6 bases and J by 1 base, with 20 bases between. CDR3 amino acids: CASSPTDHGLGTDTQYF. In DNA, the CDR3 is TGTGCCAGCTCCCCGACCGACCATGGTCTGGGCACAGATACGCAGTATTTT.

The table lists this clonotype with a few counts. The CDR3 reads CASSPTSGGAIETQYF. Written as DNA, the CDR3 is TGTGCCAGCAGCCCAACTAGCGGGGGGGCGATTGAGACCCAGTACTTC. The chain has TRBV7-7 and TRBJ2-5, with TRBD2 matching over 13 bases. Per the germline V gene, CDR1 is SSHAT and CDR2 is FNYEAQ (reference sequence). This CDR3 is 16 amino acids long. V shed 5 bases and J 5 bases; nucleotides not matched to a gene: 8. Full variable domain (outside the CDR3, taken from reference TRBV7-7 and TRBJ2-5): GAGVSQSPRYKVTKRGQDVTLRCDPISSHATLYWYQQALGQGPEFLTYFNYEAQPDKSGLPSDRFSAERPEGSISTLTIQRTEQRDSAMYRCASSPTSGGAIETQYFGPGTRLLVL.

V is TRBV5-5 and J is TRBJ2-2, with 11 bases identical to TRBD1. CDR3 size: 18 residues. Germline CDR1 is SGHKS and CDR2 is YYEKEE (reference sequence). The V gene end was trimmed by 4 bases and the J gene end by 5 bases; junction bases not matched to a gene: 13. This CDR3 is CASSPLPGQGAMTGELFF. DNA of the CDR3: TGTGCCAGCAGCCCGCTTCCCGGACAGGGGGCTATGACCGGGGAGCTGTTTTTT.

This clonotype came up a few times. V is TRBV6-4 and J is TRBJ1-1, with D possibly matching TRBD1 (5 bases). This CDR3 is 14 amino acids long. V was trimmed by 5 bases and J by 5 bases, leaving 15 bases between them. From germline, CDR1 is MRHNA and CDR2 SNTAGT. CDR3 in DNA: TGTGCCAGCAGTCAAGACAGAACGGGAACTGAAGCTTTCTTT. It translates to CASSQDRTGTEAFF.

This clonotype was seen many times. The J gene is TRBJ1-6, the V gene TRBV5-1, with D perhaps TRBD1 (6 bases). Germline V CDR1 and CDR2: SGHRS, YFSETQ. The germline V and J ends were trimmed by 4 bases and 8 bases, with 16 bases remaining between them. This CDR3 has 15 amino acids. The chain's CDR3 is CASSRGPGLDSPLHF. The DNA of the CDR3 is TGCGCCAGCAGCCGGGGGCCAGGATTGGATTCACCCCTCCACTTT.

As concerns this clonotype: A much larger clone lies one base from this, so it may be a read error. This chain links TRBV7-2 with TRBJ1-2; D is perhaps TRBD1 (6 bases). This CDR3 is built from 15 residues. The germline V gene encodes CDR1 SGHTA and CDR2 FQGNSA. CDR3 protein: CASSLKPGANYGYNF. For the CDR3, the DNA is TGTGCCAGCAGCTTAAAACCAGGGGCCAACTATGGCTACAACTTC.

The chain has TRBV20-1 and TRBJ1-1; 9 positions match TRBD1. Per the germline V gene, CDR1 is DFQATT and CDR2 is SNEGSKA (reference sequence). The CDR3 covers 16 residues. V gave up 1 base and J gave up 1 base; unmatched junction bases: 7. This CDR3 reads CSARGSAGQGNTEAFF. CDR3 sequence (DNA): TGCAGTGCTAGAGGAAGTGCGGGACAGGGGAACACTGAAGCTTTCTTT.

This chain connects TRBV6-6 to TRBJ1-5; D unclear. V was trimmed by 0 bases and J by 9 bases, leaving 6 bases between them. The CDR3 contains 12 residues. Germline V gene sequence: CDR1 MNHNY, CDR2 SVGAGI (reference sequence). In nucleotides, the CDR3 is TGTGCCAGCAGTTACTCTGAGGGGCCCCAGCATTTT. It encodes CASSYSEGPQHF.

The gene calls are TRBV6-7 and TRBJ2-1; 7 bases line up with TRBD2. TRBV6-7 falls under the ORF class, with uncertain function. Trimming at V came to 1 base and at J to 5 bases, leaving 17 bases not matched to a gene. The CDR3 contains 19 residues. This chain's CDR3 is CASSYCAREGVWSHNEQFF. The CDR3 DNA reads TGTGCCAGCAGTTACTGTGCCAGGGAGGGCGTGTGGAGCCACAATGAGCAGTTCTTC.

The table lists this clonotype with a few counts. The chain links TRBV6-2 or TRBV6-3 to TRBJ2-1, with 10 nucleotides matching TRBD2. Germline CDR1 and CDR2: MNHEY and SVGEGT. J lost 8 bases, V lost 6 bases, and 16 bases had no gene match. The CDR3 runs 17 residues. Here the CDR3 DNA reads TGTGCCAGCAGCTCAACTAGCGGGGTAAACTCGGGGCATGAGCAGTTCTTC. It is translated as CASSSTSGVNSGHEQFF.

This clonotype was observed at least ten times. CDR3 DNA sequence: TGTGCCAGCAGTTTAGAGGTATCGGCAGGGGTTACCTACAATGAGCAGTTCTTC. Its protein is CASSLEVSAGVTYNEQFF. V gene TRBV12-3 or TRBV12-4 combines with J gene TRBJ2-1; a weak D match, TRBD1 (6 bases). The V end lost 1 base, the J end lost 2 bases, and 18 bases lay between the germline ends. The CDR3 consists of 18 residues.

The chain employs TRBV2 and TRBJ1-2; a possible D gene is TRBD1 (5 bases). The CDR3 spans 14 residues. The ends were cut back, 3 bases at V and 6 bases at J, with 14 bases in the middle. Germline CDR1 SNHLY, CDR2 FYNNEI. The CDR3 DNA is TGTGCCAGCAGTGAGCAGGGTAGGATGAATGGCTACACCTTC. Its translation: CASSEQGRMNGYTF.

This clonotype came up many times. The chain recombines TRBV29-1 with TRBJ1-1; D unclear. The CDR3 loop spans 11 amino acids. CDR1 SQVTM and CDR2 ANQGSEA come from the germline V gene. The V and J ends lost 5 bases and 1 base respectively, with 5 bases between them. The CDR3 is CSVRPNTEAFF. The CDR3 nucleotides read TGCAGCGTTCGACCGAACACTGAAGCTTTCTTT.

The chain links TRBV15 to TRBJ2-5, with 13 bases matching TRBD2. CDR1 and CDR2 (germline): LNHNV, YYDKDF (reference sequence). This CDR3 has 15 residues. The junction had 2 bases not matched to a gene; V was cut back by 4 bases and J by 3 bases. The CDR3 sequence: CATSIGTSGEETQYF. The CDR3, as DNA: TGTGCCACCAGCATTGGGACTAGCGGGGAAGAGACCCAGTACTTC.

This clonotype was counted ten times or more. This chain uses TRBV28 with TRBJ1-5, with D unclear. V lost 3 bases and J lost 6, with 6 bases in between. Germline-derived CDR1 and CDR2 are MDHEN and SYDVKM. The CDR3 has 12 residues. The CDR3 DNA follows: TGTGCCAGCAGTTTTGAGGTTCAGCCCCAGCATTTT. Its translation is CASSFEVQPQHF.

This clonotype was seen at least ten times. The chain is built from TRBV12-3 or TRBV12-4 and TRBJ2-7; D possibly uses TRBD1 or TRBD2 (5 bases each). The CDR3 loop spans 15 amino acids. Trimming cost V 4 bases and J 3 bases, with 16 bases left between them. In DNA form, the CDR3 reads TGTGCCAGCAGTTCTGGGCAGGGACGATACTACGAGCAGTACTTC. Protein product: CASSSGQGRYYEQYF.

The table lists this clonotype with many counts. This chain connects TRBV7-2 to TRBJ1-5; TRBD1 is a possible D gene (5 bases). This CDR3 region has 13 residues. V was shortened by 2 bases and J by 7 bases, with 9 bases between the two germline ends. Per germline, CDR1 SGHTA and CDR2 FQGNSA. CDR3 region: CASSLRRGQPQHF. The CDR3 nucleotides read TGTGCCAGCAGCTTAAGAAGGGGCCAGCCCCAGCATTTT. Using reference TRBV7-2 and TRBJ1-5 for the parts outside the CDR3, the full variable domain is GAGVSQSPSNKVTEKGKDVELRCDPISGHTALYWYRQSLGQGLEFLIYFQGNSAPDKSGLPSDRFSAERTGGSVSTLTIQRTQQEDSAVYLCASSLRRGQPQHFGDGTRLSIL.

This clonotype was observed many times. This sequence joins TRBV20-1 and TRBJ2-7, with D possibly matching TRBD2 (6 bases). Germline V gene sequence: CDR1 DFQATT, CDR2 SNEGSKA (reference sequence). The CDR3 runs to 15 residues. Trimming shortened V by 0 bases and J by 2 bases, and 14 bases separated the two germline ends. CDR3 sequence (DNA): TGCAGTGCTAGAGAAAGAGGGGAGGTGACCTACGAGCAGTACTTC. This codes for CSARERGEVTYEQYF.

The sample holds many counts of this clonotype. This rearrangement joins TRBV7-9 to TRBJ2-2; D remains ambiguous. From germline, CDR1 is SEHNR and CDR2 FQNEAQ (reference sequence). Deletions cut 1 base from V and 10 bases from J, with 7 bases between. This CDR3 is built from 12 residues. The CDR3 DNA reads as TGTGCCAGCAGCTTAGATCGGCAGGAGCTGTTTTTT. Residues: CASSLDRQELFF.

This clonotype was counted many times. The genes are TRBV6-5 and TRBJ1-2, with TRBD1 matching over 12 bases. CDR1 MNHEY and CDR2 SVGAGI come from the germline V gene. This CDR3 contains 16 residues. The V gene end was trimmed by 4 bases and the J gene end by 0 bases; junction bases not matched to a gene: 3. CDR3 region: CASSSGQGASNYGYTF. The DNA for the CDR3 is TGTGCCAGCAGTTCGGGACAGGGGGCGTCTAACTATGGCTACACCTTC.

Many counts were recorded for this clonotype. The chain recombines TRBV20-1 with TRBJ2-7; 10 bases line up with TRBD2. V lost 3 bases, J lost 1 base, and 3 bases stayed unmatched. Looked up from germline, CDR1 is DFQATT and CDR2 is SNEGSKA (reference sequence). This CDR3 comprises 14 residues. The CDR3 bases are TGCAGTGCTAGCGCACTAGCGGGGTCCTACGAGCAGTACTTC. Translated: CSASALAGSYEQYF.

This clonotype showed up just a few times. This may come from a read error, since a much larger clone is one base off. The chain joins TRBV7-3 to TRBJ2-7; D may match TRBD1 or TRBD2 (5 bases each). CDR1 is SGHTA and CDR2 is FQGTGA in the germline V gene. This CDR3 is built from 18 residues. V shed 2 bases and J shed 5 bases, with 25 bases lying between them. The CDR3 DNA follows: TGTGCCAGCAGCTTATCTCCTATGTTTGGGGGAGCCCAGGACGAGCAGTACTTC. Its translation is CASSLSPMFGGAQDEQYF.

Comment on this clonotype: This sequence may be a read error, since a much larger clone differs from it by one base. The genes are TRBV20-1 and TRBJ2-7; D is perhaps TRBD2 (6 bases). With 0 bases removed from V and 1 base from J, the gap between germline ends came to 13 bases. The CDR3 runs to 15 residues. Germline lookup yields CDR1 DFQATT and CDR2 SNEGSKA (reference sequence). CDR3 in amino acids: CSAREFRAGSYEQYF. The CDR3 nucleotides are TGCAGTGCTAGAGAGTTCCGAGCGGGTTCCTACGAGCAGTACTTC.

The V and J genes are TRBV5-1 and TRBJ1-6; D gene ambiguous. Deletions cut 1 base from V and 8 bases from J, with 13 bases between. CDR1 and CDR2 from the germline V gene are SGHRS and YFSETQ. There are 15 residues in the CDR3. DNA of the CDR3: TGCGCCAGCAGCTTGTATGGGGAGGTTGATTCACCCCTCCACTTT. It translates to CASSLYGEVDSPLHF.

The table lists this clonotype with many counts. J is TRBJ2-7 and V is TRBV5-1; D is possibly TRBD1 or TRBD2 (6 bases each). The CDR3 is made up of 13 amino acids. Trimming left V 4 bases short and J 3 bases short, with 11 bases between. Germline values: CDR1 SGHRS, CDR2 YFSETQ. The CDR3 nucleotides read TGCGCCAGCAGCAGGGGGGAATACTACGAGCAGTACTTC. It codes for CASSRGEYYEQYF.

This clonotype has more than one count but fewer than ten. The chain joins TRBV6-2 or TRBV6-3 to TRBJ2-3; 8 nucleotides match TRBD2. This CDR3 contains 16 residues. Germline V gives CDR1 MNHEY, CDR2 SVGEGT. J gave up 10 bases and V 2 bases, and 14 bases lay outside the gene matches. CDR3 sequence (DNA): TGTGCCAGCAGTTACGGCGTGAGCGGGGGCGTCATTGCGCAGTATTTT. Residues: CASSYGVSGGVIAQYF.

This clonotype has a count of ten or more. J is TRBJ1-1 and V is TRBV7-9, with a possible D match to TRBD1 (6 bases). Trimming took off 5 bases at V and 3 bases at J, with 19 bases between the two ends. The CDR3 is 16 residues long. Germline loops: CDR1 SEHNR, CDR2 FQNEAQ (reference sequence). The CDR3 spells CASSAGFSGADTEAFF. The CDR3 bases are TGTGCCAGCAGCGCCGGATTTTCGGGGGCAGACACTGAAGCTTTCTTT.

In this sample, this clonotype turned up many times. CDR3 sequence (DNA): TGCAGTGCTAGAGATAGTAGCGGGGGGGCCATCTATGAGCAGTTCTTC. The encoded protein is CSARDSSGGAIYEQFF. V gene TRBV20-1 combines with J gene TRBJ2-1, with TRBD2 identical over 11 bases. The CDR3 runs 16 residues. The germline V gene has CDR1 DFQATT and CDR2 SNEGSKA (reference sequence). Trimming removed 0 bases from V and 8 bases from J; junction bases left unmatched: 9.

This clonotype occurred many times. V is TRBV12-3 or TRBV12-4 and J is TRBJ2-3, with D perhaps matching TRBD2 (6 bases). The germline V and J ends were trimmed by 3 bases and 7 bases, with 8 bases remaining between them. This CDR3 comprises 12 residues. The CDR3 region has the DNA TGTGCCAGCAGTTTCGGGGGAAATACGCAGTATTTT. Its translation is CASSFGGNTQYF.

This clonotype was detected ten times or more. This rearrangement joins TRBV3-2 to TRBJ2-4; TRBD1 is the table's D call and was not checked against the DNA. TRBV3-2 constitutes a pseudogene. This CDR3 contains 12 residues. CDR3 in DNA: TGTGCCGAAGATACAGGGGAAAACATTCAGTACTTC. Protein: CAEDTGENIQYF.